This T cell receptor (beta chain) is drawn from a study of shared clonotypes between healthy human individuals. TCRdb keeps only in-frame clones here, not all; method: immunoSEQ multiplex PCR. The table lists more than 500,000 clones, 95% to 97% of them singletons. The receptor's source is a woman aged 25 to 39 in good health. Sequencing was carried out using naive CD4+ T cells sorted from blood. Subset defined: CD45RA+ positively selected.

The CDR3: CASSPHGGNEKLFF. CDR3 bases: TGCGCCAGCAGCCCCCACGGGGGTAATGAAAAACTGTTTTTT. This sequence joins TRBV5-1 and TRBJ1-4; perhaps TRBD1 as D (5 bases). The CDR3 has 14 amino acids. CDR1 is SGHRS and CDR2 is YFSETQ in the germline V gene. With 4 bases removed from V and 4 bases from J, the gap between germline ends came to 11 bases.